Below are 11 T cell receptor beta chains sequenced from a single sample in a study of Ad26.COV2.S vaccination and SARS-CoV-2 variants (dated by TCRdb to the early 2020s). The library was built by means of the immunoSEQ multiplex PCR assay. What TCRdb holds here is the immuneACCESS table cut down to in-frame rearrangements. Part of the clones is not present; checked against another copy, under half of the missing clones reflect an unresolved V gene, and the others are unexplained. A total of roughly 40,000 clones appear in this sample, around 83% of them only once. The ten biggest clones cover approximately 44% of the sample. The time point tag for this specimen amounts to: individuals recovered from natural SARS-CoV-2 infection. Material: peripheral blood, obtained after recovery from COVID-19. These TCRs come from a human donor who had recovered from COVID-19.

The CDR3 here is CASSLGLASDTQYF. CDR3 bases: TGTGCCAGCAGCTTAGGACTAGCATCAGATACGCAGTATTTT. The chain is built from TRBV7-2 and TRBJ2-3; 7 nucleotides align to TRBD2. The trim removed 1 base at V and 4 bases at J, leaving 2 bases unmatched. The germline V gene has CDR1 SGHTA and CDR2 FQGNSA. CDR3 length: 14 residues.

The sample holds a few counts of this clone. The chain carries TRBV6-6 and TRBJ1-3; D is ambiguous. There are 15 residues in the CDR3. Germline lookup yields CDR1 MNHNY and CDR2 SVGAGI (reference sequence). V was pared by 2 bases and J by 0 bases, with 8 bases between. CDR3 amino acids: CASSYRVFSGNTIYF. The CDR3 DNA reads TGTGCCAGCAGTTACCGGGTTTTCTCTGGAAACACCATATATTTT.

The chain has TRBV5-1 and TRBJ1-1; possible D gene TRBD1, 6 bases. V lost 4 bases to trimming and J lost 11 bases, with 15 bases between them. Per germline, CDR1 SGHRS and CDR2 YFSETQ. The CDR3 length is 12 residues. The CDR3 region has the DNA TGCGCCAGCAGCCCGGGGGGACAACGGGCTTTCTTT. Protein: CASSPGGQRAFF.

The CDR3 DNA reads as TGCAGTGCTAGTCGGACGCCCATGAACACTGAAGCTTTCTTT. Its protein is CSASRTPMNTEAFF. The rearrangement links TRBV20-1 to TRBJ1-1, with no clear D. Trimming pared 3 bases from V and 0 bases from J, leaving 11 bases between. This CDR3 comprises 14 residues. The germline V gene encodes CDR1 DFQATT and CDR2 SNEGSKA (reference sequence).

V and J are TRBV6-5 and TRBJ1-2; D is perhaps TRBD1 (5 bases). CDR3 length: 14 amino acids. Trimming cost V 6 bases and J 0 bases, with 11 bases left between them. CDR1 is MNHEY, CDR2 SVGAGI, per germline. CDR3 amino acids: CASSPTDSNYGYTF. CDR3 DNA sequence: TGTGCCAGCAGCCCGACAGATTCTAACTATGGCTACACCTTC.

V and J are TRBV27 and TRBJ2-7; 8 bases map to TRBD1. V lost 2 bases and J lost 5; bases outside the gene matches: 5. CDR3 length: 14 amino acids. The germline V gene has CDR1 MNHEY and CDR2 SMNVEV (reference sequence). CDR3 DNA: TGTGCCAGCAGTTTAAGGACAGGGATAAACGAGCAGTACTTC. Translating gives CASSLRTGINEQYF.

V usage is TRBV25-1 and J usage is TRBJ1-2; D is unclear. The CDR3 length is 10 residues. V was pared by 5 bases and J by 5 bases, with 3 bases between. Germline V gene lookup returns CDR1 MGHDK and CDR2 SYGVNS. CDR3 in DNA: TGTGCCAGCAGTAGGTATGGCTACACCTTC. Translation gives CASSRYGYTF.

The gene calls are TRBV24-1 and TRBJ1-2; unclear D gene. This CDR3 spans 12 amino acids. The V and J ends lost 6 bases and 9 bases respectively, with 13 bases between them. The germline gives CDR1 KGHDR, CDR2 SFDVKD. This CDR3 reads CATSQPPESYTF. DNA for the CDR3: TGTGCCACCAGTCAGCCACCCGAGAGCTACACCTTC.

This chain uses TRBV13 with TRBJ1-2; 7 positions match TRBD1. With V trimmed by 7 bases and J by 3 bases, 8 bases remained unmatched. The CDR3 length is 14 residues. The V gene's germline CDR1 is PRHDT and CDR2 FYEKMQ (reference sequence). CDR3 sequence (DNA): TGTGCCAGCAACGTTCAGGGGGGTGACTATGGCTACACCTTC. Translated, it gives CASNVQGGDYGYTF. The full variable domain, with the rest looked up from reference TRBV13 and TRBJ1-2, is AAGVIQSPRHLIKEKRETATLKCYPIPRHDTVYWYQQGPGQDPQFLISFYEKMQSDKGSIPDRFSAQQFSDYHSELNMSSLELGDSALYFCASNVQGGDYGYTFGSGTRLTVV.

This chain joins TRBV30 and TRBJ2-2, with 15 positions matching TRBD2. V shed 3 bases, J shed 4 bases, and the junction held 0 bases outside the gene matches. Germline V gene sequence: CDR1 GTSNPN, CDR2 SVGIG (reference sequence). The CDR3 sequence is 15 residues long. CDR3 nucleotide sequence: TGTGCCTGGAGGGGACTAGCGGGAGGCACCGGGGAGCTGTTTTTT. It yields the protein CAWRGLAGGTGELFF.

The chain is built from TRBV6-5 and TRBJ1-4, with 9 bases fitting TRBD1. V was pared by 0 bases and J by 11 bases, with 1 base of the junction left unmatched. The CDR3 has 13 residues. Germline CDR1 reads MNHEY; CDR2 reads SVGAGI. The CDR3 DNA sequence: TGTGCCAGCAGTTACTCGACAGGGGGGAAACTGTTTTTT. This gives the protein CASSYSTGGKLFF.